This record looks at one T cell receptor (beta chain) sequence and its context. No antigen is known for it. This sample was taken from a study of vaccination effects on CD4 cells after COVID-19. The CDR3 has 14 residues. The V gene lost 11 bases and the J gene lost 0 bases, with 16 bases spanning the gap. Germline-derived CDR1 and CDR2 are MNHEY and SVGAGI. Before sequencing took place, the ViraFEST assay used viral peptide pools to expand antigen-specific CD4+ T cells. Subsequent to a culture period of less than twelve days, CD4+ T cells were isolated. Vaccinated participants had no history of SARS-CoV-2 infection and tested negative for nucleocapsid antibodies. Every well housed more than 1.5 million PBMC, which grew in culture alongside roughly 10 IU/ml IL-2 and around 10 ug/ml peptides. Cells had half their medium changed to IL-2 medium on days 3 and 7. The repertoire was sequenced with immunoSEQ multiplex PCR; TCRdb's copy has only in-frame clones and lacks some. This sample yields 65,000 to 85,000 clones, of which roughly 80% are seen a single time; about 12% belongs to the top ten.

V usage is TRBV6-5 and J usage is TRBJ1-2, with D possibly TRBD1 on 6 matching bases. The receptor was isolated from a human donor who received a COVID-19 vaccine. This material consisted of CD4+ T cells from PBMCs cultured with SARS-CoV-2 spike peptides, taken before COVID-19 vaccination. The CDR3 loop is CASPGAVTNYGYTF. The CDR3 DNA follows: TGTGCCTCCCCAGGGGCGGTTACTAACTATGGCTACACCTTC.